The T cell receptor (beta chain) described here comes from a study of blood T cell repertoires in COVID-19. Study summary: Researchers got acute and convalescent COVID-19 samples from the United States, Italy and Spain. Nucleic acid was either cDNA or gDNA, and it came from T cells, B-cell-depleted T cells, or PBMCs.

In the authors' methods: Reference gene primer amplification yielded estimated nucleated cell counts. The table came from immunoSEQ multiplex PCR; TCRdb's copy has only in-frame clones and leaves some out. V, J and clone size are taken as reported in that table, and D and trimming were inferred from the DNA itself. The table has over 200,000 clones, approximately 89% seen once. This clone showed up just once. Participants, about 18 to 100 years old, spanned 25 or so US areas. This receptor was obtained from a woman aged 25 to 39 who had been exposed to COVID-19. The sample consisted of PBMCs or T cells enriched from blood (not recorded which).

CDR3 in amino acids: CASSLRLAGGEQFF. The CDR3 coding sequence is TGTGCCAGCAGTTTGCGGCTAGCGGGAGGTGAGCAGTTCTTC. The chain carries TRBV28 and TRBJ2-1; TRBD2 matches 11 bases. This CDR3 spans 14 amino acids. The junction had 4 bases not matched to a gene; V was cut back by 3 bases and J by 9 bases. The germline CDR1 and CDR2 sequences are MDHEN and SYDVKM. The variable domain in full, with the rest retrieved from reference TRBV28 and TRBJ2-1, is DVKVTQSSRYLVKRTGEKVFLECVQDMDHENMFWYRQDPGLGLRLIYFSYDVKMKEKGDIPEGYSVSREKKERFSLILESASTNQTSMYLCASSLRLAGGEQFFGPGTRLTVL.